Following are 26 T cell receptor beta chains from one sample sequenced in a study of molecular identifiers for immune sequencing clone quantification. TCRdb recomputed calls from the PCR reads with MiXCR, one row per CDR3 protein. The sample includes over 550,000 distinct CDR3 sequences, approximately 24% seen only once; the top ten take about 0.8%. The sequencing input was naive CD8+ T cells from blood, with Jurkat cell RNA spiked in. This sample's subset: FACS-sorted CD8+CD4-CCR7+CD45RA+ naive T cells. The receptors shown here come from a human donor in good health. Some libraries in this study had Jurkat cell RNA spiked in.

This clonotype has ten or more counts. The chain uses TRBV2 and TRBJ1-1; D gene uncertain. Germline V gene sequence: CDR1 SNHLY, CDR2 FYNNEI. Trimming shortened V by 7 bases and J by 1 base, and 7 bases separated the two germline ends. The length of the CDR3 is 12 residues. The CDR3 sequence: CASKKGNTEAFF. CDR3 DNA: TGTGCCAGCAAAAAAGGGAACACTGAAGCTTTCTTT.

This chain connects TRBV29-1 to TRBJ2-2; TRBD1 aligns across 11 bases. Germline V gene sequence: CDR1 SQVTM, CDR2 ANQGSEA. The CDR3 totals 19 residues. Unmatched junction bases numbered 13, after V lost 4 bases and J lost 0 bases. CDR3 region: CSVAAPGQGVFANTGELFF. The CDR3 coding sequence is TGCAGCGTTGCAGCGCCGGGACAGGGGGTGTTCGCGAACACCGGGGAGCTGTTTTTT.

This clonotype was seen more than once but under ten times. V gene TRBV20-1 combines with J gene TRBJ1-1, with D uncertain. The CDR3 runs to 13 residues. The germline gives CDR1 DFQATT, CDR2 SNEGSKA (reference sequence). The V end was cut by 5 bases, the J end by 8 bases, with 18 bases between. The CDR3 spells CSARILGGAEAFF. The CDR3 nucleotides read TGCAGTGCTCGCATCCTCGGTGGAGCCGAAGCTTTCTTT.

The chain recombines TRBV2 with TRBJ2-5; 8 nucleotides line up with TRBD2. This CDR3 spans 14 amino acids. Germline V gene lookup returns CDR1 SNHLY and CDR2 FYNNEI. The V and J ends lost 7 bases and 4 bases, in that order; junction bases with no gene match: 8. In nucleotides, the CDR3 is TGTGCCAGCACCCTAGTAGCGGGACGAGAGACCCAGTACTTC. Translating gives CASTLVAGRETQYF.

This clonotype was seen a handful of times. The chain carries TRBV19 and TRBJ2-7; D possibly corresponds to TRBD1 (6 bases). The V gene lost 3 bases and the J gene lost 2 bases, with 14 bases spanning the gap. Germline CDR1 LNHDA, CDR2 SQIVND (reference sequence). This CDR3 is built from 15 residues. The CDR3 region is CASSIGGREAYEQYF. CDR3 in DNA: TGTGCCAGTAGTATTGGGGGCAGAGAAGCCTACGAGCAGTACTTC.

With regard to this clonotype: One base away lies a much larger clone, so this may be a sequencing read error. V is TRBV11-2 and J is TRBJ1-1, with no clear D. Germline V CDR1 and CDR2: SGHAT, FQNNGV. V was shortened by 1 base and J by 0 bases, with 12 bases between the two germline ends. This CDR3 comprises 16 residues. For the CDR3, the DNA is TGTGCCAGCAGCTTAGGTGGGGAGACACTGAACACTGAAGCTTTCTTT. It translates to CASSLGGETLNTEAFF. The variable domain in full, with the rest retrieved from reference TRBV11-2 and TRBJ1-1, is EAGVAQSPRYKIIEKRQSVAFWCNPISGHATLYWYQQILGQGPKLLIQFQNNGVVDDSQLPKDRFSAERLKGVDSTLKIQPAKLEDSAVYLCASSLGGETLNTEAFFGQGTRLTVV.

This clonotype was observed a few times. The V and J genes are TRBV12-5 and TRBJ1-6; TRBD1 matches at 8 bases. Per germline, CDR1 LGHNT and CDR2 FRNRAP. Trimming cost V 0 bases and J 7 bases; bases outside gene matches: 26. The CDR3 sequence is 23 residues long. The CDR3 region has the DNA TGTGCTAGTGGTTTGGTCGTAGGCCCGGGTGACAGGGGTGAGGCAAGATTCAATTCACCCCTCCACTTT. Encoded protein: CASGLVVGPGDRGEARFNSPLHF.

To note about this clonotype: Compared with germline, one end of the junction differs, possibly owing to a read error. V is TRBV27 and J is TRBJ1-6; D remains ambiguous. Germline V gene lookup returns CDR1 MNHEY and CDR2 SMNVEV (reference sequence). The CDR3 extends over 15 amino acids. DNA of the CDR3: TGTGCCAGCAGTTTCTCGGACCACTATAATACACCCCTCCACTTT. Protein product: CASSFSDHYNTPLHF.

The sample holds many counts of this clonotype. The rearrangement joins TRBV5-5 to TRBJ2-5, with 7 bases fitting TRBD1. CDR1 is SGHKS, CDR2 YYEKEE, per germline (reference sequence). The V segment lost 5 bases and the J segment 1 base; nucleotides outside the gene matches: 5. The CDR3 is 14 amino acids. CDR3 DNA sequence: TGTGCCAGCAGATTCCGGGACAGCCAAGAGACCCAGTACTTC. Translation gives CASRFRDSQETQYF.

This clonotype was detected many times. This sequence joins TRBV20-1 and TRBJ2-3; D unclear. Germline V gene lookup returns CDR1 DFQATT and CDR2 SNEGSKA (reference sequence). The length of the CDR3 is 14 residues. Trimming took 2 bases from V and 0 from J, leaving 9 bases between them. The CDR3 loop is CSARLRDSTDTQYF. CDR3 DNA: TGCAGTGCTAGACTACGAGATAGCACAGATACGCAGTATTTT.

This clonotype appeared many times. The chain combines TRBV5-4 with TRBJ2-3; 9 bases are a match to TRBD2. The germline V gene has CDR1 SGHNT and CDR2 YYREEE (reference sequence). Losses at the gene ends were 4 bases for V and 0 bases for J; bases not matched to a gene: 15. The CDR3 loop spans 19 amino acids. The CDR3 region is CASSGQTGWLAGSTDTQYF. CDR3 in DNA: TGTGCCAGCAGCGGGCAGACAGGGTGGCTAGCGGGGAGCACAGATACGCAGTATTTT. Full variable domain (missing parts from reference TRBV5-4 and TRBJ2-3): ETGVTQSPTHLIKTRGQQVTLRCSSQSGHNTVSWYQQALGQGPQFIFQYYREEENGRGNFPPRFSGLQFPNYSSELNVNALELDDSALYLCASSGQTGWLAGSTDTQYFGPGTRLTVL.

Many counts were recorded for this clonotype. CDR3 bases: TGTGCCAGCAGTTTCCGGGACAGAGGACTAGCGGGAGCAGATACGCAGTATTTT. It translates to CASSFRDRGLAGADTQYF. The chain combines TRBV28 with TRBJ2-3; 13 bases align to TRBD2. CDR3 length equals 18 residues. Germline-derived CDR1 and CDR2 are MDHEN and SYDVKM. V lost 3 bases, J lost 4 bases, and 10 bases stayed unmatched.

Notes on this clonotype: At one of its ends the junction is not consistent with the germline gene, which may arise from a read error. This chain connects TRBV30 to TRBJ1-1; TRBD1 matches 7 bases. The CDR3 runs 13 residues. The germline V gene encodes CDR1 GTSNPN and CDR2 SVGIG (reference sequence). The CDR3 nucleotides are TGTGCCTGGAGTCAGGGGGTTCGCACTAAAGCTTTCTTT. Its protein product is CAWSQGVRTKAFF.

This clonotype was counted ten times or more. V is TRBV4-1 and J is TRBJ1-4; a weak D match, TRBD1 (5 bases). Germline CDR1 and CDR2: MGHRA and YSYEKL. CDR3 length: 15 residues. Trimming removed 3 bases from V and 7 bases from J, with 15 bases in between. CDR3 amino acids: CASSQGLGQGEKLFF. Written as DNA, the CDR3 is TGCGCCAGCAGCCAGGGGTTGGGGCAGGGTGAAAAACTGTTTTTT.

The chain has TRBV19 and TRBJ1-1; D ambiguous. V lost 7 bases to trimming and J lost 1 base, with 13 bases between them. The germline CDR1 and CDR2 sequences are LNHDA and SQIVND (reference sequence). This CDR3 region has 14 residues. In DNA, the CDR3 is TGTGCCAGTACCGACTCCAGGTCGAACACTGAAGCTTTCTTT. Amino acids: CASTDSRSNTEAFF.

This clonotype has a count of ten or more. The rearrangement joins TRBV27 to TRBJ1-2; D is undetermined. Germline V gives CDR1 MNHEY, CDR2 SMNVEV (reference sequence). CDR3 size: 15 residues. Trimming stripped 3 bases from V and 4 bases from J, with 15 bases between. The CDR3 here is CASSLERSNFYGYTF. In nucleotides, the CDR3 is TGTGCCAGCAGTTTGGAAAGGAGCAACTTCTATGGCTACACCTTC.

This clonotype appeared many times. The V gene is TRBV7-6, the J gene TRBJ1-5; D possibly corresponds to TRBD1 (5 bases). Germline values: CDR1 SGHVS, CDR2 FNYEAQ. CDR3 length: 14 amino acids. V gave up 5 bases and J gave up 12 bases, with 20 bases separating them. The chain's CDR3 is CASSPGTAPEHQHF. DNA of the CDR3: TGTGCCAGCAGCCCCGGGACGGCTCCTGAACACCAGCATTTT. The full variable domain, with the rest looked up from reference TRBV7-6 and TRBJ1-5, is GAGVSQSPRYKVTKRGQDVALRCDPISGHVSLYWYRQALGQGPEFLTYFNYEAQQDKSGLPNDRFSAERPEGSISTLTIQRTEQRDSAMYRCASSPGTAPEHQHFGDGTRLSIL.

The CDR3 DNA sequence: TGCAGTGCTAGAGATCCACCTAGCCAGCCCCAGCATTTT. It yields the protein CSARDPPSQPQHF. The V gene is TRBV20-1, the J gene TRBJ1-5; unclear D gene. The CDR3 covers 13 residues. Trimming took 0 bases from V and 7 from J, leaving 10 bases between them. Germline CDR1 reads DFQATT; CDR2 reads SNEGSKA (reference sequence).

The count of this clonotype is one. A much larger clone is a single base away; this may be a read error. The genes are TRBV12-3 or TRBV12-4 and TRBJ1-1; 7 nucleotides align to TRBD1. Trimming at V came to 5 bases and at J to 6 bases, leaving 6 bases not matched to a gene. The CDR3 length is 13 residues. CDR3 region: CASSDTGDAEAFF. CDR3 DNA: TGTGCCAGCAGTGACACAGGGGACGCTGAAGCTTTCTTT.

The sample holds many counts of this clonotype. The J gene is TRBJ2-7, the V gene TRBV7-9; D possibly corresponds to TRBD2 (5 bases). The CDR3 contains 13 residues. In germline, CDR1 is SEHNR, CDR2 FQNEAQ (reference sequence). V lost 6 bases and J lost 4, with 13 bases in between. CDR3 nucleotides: TGTGCCAGCAGACGACCGGGGAGTTACGAGCAGTACTTC. Amino acids: CASRRPGSYEQYF.

In this sample, this clonotype turned up many times. The chain is built from TRBV4-1 and TRBJ1-1; no firm D call. The CDR3 loop spans 12 amino acids. The V and J ends lost 1 base and 11 bases respectively, with 11 bases between them. In germline, CDR1 is MGHRA, CDR2 YSYEKL. CDR3 in DNA: TGCGCCAGCAGCCAAGCCGGCCCCGGGGCTTTCTTT. Its translation: CASSQAGPGAFF.

This clonotype was counted a few times. A junction boundary mismatches the germline segment, possibly from a read error. The chain has TRBV30 and TRBJ2-7; possibly TRBD1 for D (6 bases). Germline V lookup: CDR1 GTSNPN, CDR2 SVGIG (reference sequence). CDR3 length equals 12 residues. The chain's CDR3 is CAWSVLFGDISF. As DNA, the CDR3 is TGTGCCTGGAGTGTACTTTTTGGGGACATAAGCTTC.

Concerning this clonotype itself: This may come from a read error, since a much larger clone is one base off. The genes are TRBV2 and TRBJ2-1; D might be TRBD2 (6 bases). V was trimmed by 4 bases and J by 2 bases, leaving 15 bases between them. This CDR3 is built from 16 residues. CDR1 is SNHLY, CDR2 FYNNEI, per germline. CDR3 sequence (DNA): TGTGCCAGCAGTGTTTACGGGGGAAGCCCCTACAATGAGCAGTTCTTC. It yields the protein CASSVYGGSPYNEQFF. Filled out from reference TRBV2 and TRBJ2-1, the complete variable domain reads EPEVTQTPSHQVTQMGQEVILRCVPISNHLYFYWYRQILGQKVEFLVSFYNNEISEKSEIFDDQFSVERPDGSNFTLKIRSTKLEDSAMYFCASSVYGGSPYNEQFFGPGTRLTVL.

Many counts were recorded for this clonotype. The V gene is TRBV5-8, the J gene TRBJ2-6; 8 positions match TRBD1. CDR3 length: 17 residues. V gave up 3 bases and J gave up 6 bases; unmatched junction bases: 11. Germline V lookup: CDR1 SGHTS, CDR2 YDEGEE. The CDR3 bases are TGTGCCAGCAGCTCGGACAGGGTCGAGGCTTTGGCCAACGTCCTGACTTTC. As protein: CASSSDRVEALANVLTF.

This rearrangement joins TRBV7-9 to TRBJ1-2; possible D gene TRBD1, 6 bases. Germline V gives CDR1 SEHNR, CDR2 FQNEAQ (reference sequence). V shed 5 bases and J shed 10 bases, with 23 bases lying between them. The CDR3 has 15 residues. The CDR3 nucleotides read TGTGCCAGCAGCCACCCGACAGGAGAAGCACCTTTCTACACCTTC. Its translation: CASSHPTGEAPFYTF.

This clonotype appeared many times. The gene calls are TRBV5-1 and TRBJ2-5, with 9 bases fitting TRBD2. The CDR3 has 17 residues. Germline CDR1 and CDR2: SGHRS and YFSETQ. The junction had 9 bases not matched to a gene; V was cut back by 3 bases and J by 0 bases. CDR3 bases: TGCGCCAGCAGCTCCCCGGAGAGCGGGGGGTACCAAGAGACCCAGTACTTC. Translation: CASSSPESGGYQETQYF.